These 23 T cell receptor beta chains were all obtained from the same sample, sequenced in a study of blood T cell repertoires in COVID-19. Clones were sequenced by immunoSEQ multiplex PCR, and TCRdb holds only the in-frame ones, with some missing. The top ten hold approximately 1% of the sample, which has roughly 340,000 clones, approximately 92% seen once. Sequencing used PBMCs or T cells enriched from blood (not recorded which). The receptors stem from a man aged 18 to 29 who had recovered from COVID-19.

The V call is TRBV5-6, the J call TRBJ2-1, with 7 nucleotides matching TRBD2. Germline loops: CDR1 SGHDT, CDR2 YYEEEE. The V gene end was trimmed by 4 bases and the J gene end by 0 bases; junction bases not matched to a gene: 4. This CDR3 comprises 15 residues. CDR3 sequence (DNA): TGTGCCAGCAGCCCCGGGGGGTACTCCTACAATGAGCAGTTCTTC. It specifies CASSPGGYSYNEQFF.

V and J are TRBV29-1 and TRBJ2-7; D not resolved. Germline-derived CDR1 and CDR2 are SQVTM and ANQGSEA. The CDR3 is 11 residues long. V was trimmed by 4 bases and J by 2 bases, leaving 6 bases between them. The CDR3 nucleotides read TGCAGCGTTGTACAGACCTACGAGCAGTACTTC. It yields the protein CSVVQTYEQYF.

The chain recombines TRBV7-7 with TRBJ2-2, with TRBD1 identical over 12 bases. Trimming at V came to 4 bases and at J to 5 bases, leaving 14 bases not matched to a gene. CDR1 and CDR2 (germline): SSHAT, FNYEAQ (reference sequence). This CDR3 contains 19 residues. The CDR3 protein is CASSSQYTGTGGSTGELFF. The DNA for the CDR3 is TGTGCCAGCAGCTCTCAATATACCGGGACAGGGGGCTCTACCGGGGAGCTGTTTTTT.

A note on this clone: Other DNA sequences of this sample code for an identical CDR3. The gene calls are TRBV2 and TRBJ1-5; maybe TRBD1 (5 bases). The CDR3 is 15 amino acids. Trimming stripped 1 base from V and 2 bases from J, with 9 bases between. Per germline, CDR1 SNHLY and CDR2 FYNNEI. CDR3 region: CASSEEGRGNQPQHF. The CDR3 nucleotides read TGTGCCAGCAGTGAAGAGGGCAGGGGCAATCAGCCCCAGCATTTT.

V is TRBV3-1 (or the pseudogene TRBV3-2) and J is TRBJ2-3; D ambiguous. V was trimmed by 1 base and J by 4 bases, leaving 6 bases between them. The germline V gene encodes CDR1 LGHDT and CDR2 YNNKEL (reference sequence). The CDR3 extends over 13 amino acids. CDR3 in DNA: TGTGCCAGCAGCCAAGTTAGAGCAGATACGCAGTATTTT. Protein product: CASSQVRADTQYF.

The chain uses TRBV24-1 and TRBJ2-1, with a possible D match to TRBD2 (6 bases). The CDR3 sequence is 14 residues long. V gave up 9 bases and J gave up 7 bases, with 18 bases separating them. Per germline, CDR1 KGHDR and CDR2 SFDVKD. CDR3 protein: CATQGHGGGNEQFF. In nucleotides, the CDR3 is TGTGCCACCCAAGGCCACGGGGGTGGTAATGAGCAGTTCTTC.

The gene calls are TRBV7-9 and TRBJ1-1, with D maybe TRBD1 (6 bases). Per the germline V gene, CDR1 is SEHNR and CDR2 is FQNEAQ (reference sequence). V lost 4 bases, J lost 6 bases, and 15 bases lay in between. The CDR3 consists of 14 residues. CDR3 nucleotides: TGTGCCAGCAGCTCGGACGGGGGGCAAGCTGAAGCTTTCTTT. It codes for CASSSDGGQAEAFF.

The chain carries TRBV3-1 (or the pseudogene TRBV3-2) and TRBJ2-6, with unresolved D. The germline gives CDR1 LGHDT, CDR2 YNNKEL (reference sequence). V was cut by 2 bases and J by 4 bases, with 9 bases left in between. CDR3 length: 15 amino acids. In DNA form, the CDR3 reads TGTGCCAGCAGCCAATCAGATGGCGGGGCCAACGTCCTGACTTTC. Encoded protein: CASSQSDGGANVLTF.

The chain couples TRBV6-5 to TRBJ2-6; perhaps TRBD1 as D (5 bases). V lost 6 bases and J lost 2, with 11 bases in between. This CDR3 spans 15 amino acids. Germline V gene sequence: CDR1 MNHEY, CDR2 SVGAGI. The CDR3 sequence is CASSPRVAGANVLTF. The CDR3 coding sequence is TGTGCCAGCAGCCCCAGGGTTGCTGGGGCCAACGTCCTGACTTTC.

V is TRBV4-3 and J is TRBJ1-4, with TRBD1 identical over 11 bases. Trimming at V came to 3 bases and at J to 0 bases, leaving 3 bases not matched to a gene. The CDR3 extends over 17 amino acids. Germline-derived CDR1 and CDR2 are LGHNA and YSLEER. CDR3 bases: TGCGCCAGCAGCCACGGACAGGGGGCATCAACTAATGAAAAACTGTTTTTT. Protein: CASSHGQGASTNEKLFF.

This sequence joins TRBV19 and TRBJ1-5, with 8 bases aligning to TRBD1. CDR1 and CDR2 from the germline V gene are LNHDA and SQIVND (reference sequence). CDR3 length: 13 residues. V lost 4 bases to trimming and J lost 7 bases; unmatched junction nucleotides: 3. The CDR3 nucleotides read TGTGCCAGTAGTACACAGGGGGGACAGCCCCAGCATTTT. Amino acids: CASSTQGGQPQHF.

The genes are TRBV30 and TRBJ2-1; TRBD2 aligns across 10 bases. Germline V gives CDR1 GTSNPN, CDR2 SVGIG (reference sequence). The CDR3 contains 16 residues. With V trimmed by 5 bases and J by 2 bases, 9 bases remained unmatched. CDR3 loop: CAWFPRLAGAYNEQFF. The CDR3 DNA reads TGTGCCTGGTTCCCCCGTCTAGCGGGGGCCTACAATGAGCAGTTCTTC.

V and J are TRBV2 and TRBJ2-5; D might be TRBD2 (5 bases). The CDR3 loop spans 14 amino acids. CDR1 and CDR2 (germline): SNHLY, FYNNEI. Deletions cut 5 bases from V and 3 bases from J, with 13 bases between. CDR3 loop: CASSMDSDKETQYF. DNA for the CDR3: TGTGCCAGCAGTATGGACTCGGATAAAGAGACCCAGTACTTC.

The V and J genes are TRBV12-3 or TRBV12-4 and TRBJ2-1; 8 bases line up with TRBD1. CDR3 length equals 13 residues. J was trimmed by 9 bases and V by 6 bases; bases with no gene match: 7. The CDR3 here is CASRPTTGAEQFF. Written as DNA, the CDR3 is TGTGCCAGCAGGCCCACGACAGGGGCTGAGCAGTTCTTC.

This clone occurred once. The V call is TRBV29-1, the J call TRBJ2-5, with 8 positions matching TRBD1. V was clipped by 6 bases and J by 5 bases; unmatched bases: 11. The CDR3 contains 14 residues. CDR1 and CDR2 from the germline V gene are SQVTM and ANQGSEA. This CDR3 reads CSVQDRAAGETQYF. The CDR3 coding sequence is TGCAGCGTCCAGGACAGGGCCGCAGGGGAGACCCAGTACTTC.

This clone is a singleton in its sample. This chain links TRBV28 with TRBJ1-3; tentative D call: TRBD1 (6 bases). The CDR3 sequence is 14 residues long. With 10 bases removed from V and 6 bases from J, the gap between germline ends came to 19 bases. The germline V gene encodes CDR1 MDHEN and CDR2 SYDVKM. The DNA of the CDR3 is TGTGCCATCACACGAGGGGGACGTGTAAACACCATATATTTT. Protein: CAITRGGRVNTIYF.

This chain joins TRBV7-9 and TRBJ1-1; a possible D gene is TRBD1 (6 bases). Germline CDR1 SEHNR, CDR2 FQNEAQ (reference sequence). The V end lost 4 bases, the J end lost 4 bases, and 13 bases lay between the germline ends. The CDR3 consists of 14 residues. The CDR3 loop is CASSSRGLGTEAFF. As DNA, the CDR3 is TGTGCCAGCAGCTCCAGGGGCTTGGGCACTGAAGCTTTCTTT. The full variable domain, in which reference TRBV7-9 and TRBJ1-1 provide the parts outside the CDR3, is DTGVSQNPRHKITKRGQNVTFRCDPISEHNRLYWYRQTLGQGPEFLTYFQNEAQLEKSRLLSDRFSAERPKGSFSTLEIQRTEQGDSAMYLCASSSRGLGTEAFFGQGTRLTVV.

This chain links TRBV6-5 with TRBJ2-1; 7 nucleotides agree with TRBD2. V gave up 4 bases and J gave up 4 bases; unmatched junction bases: 10. Germline loops: CDR1 MNHEY, CDR2 SVGAGI. The CDR3 is made up of 16 amino acids. The CDR3 DNA reads as TGTGCCAGCAGTTCGACCCTACAACTAGCGTACAATGAGCAGTTCTTC. Amino acids: CASSSTLQLAYNEQFF.

The rearrangement joins TRBV5-1 to TRBJ1-1, with 11 bases that match TRBD1. The CDR3 is 16 residues long. Germline V lookup: CDR1 SGHRS, CDR2 YFSETQ. J was trimmed by 4 bases and V by 4 bases; bases with no gene match: 9. CDR3 bases: TGCGCCAGCAGCGCGGGACAGGGGGGAGCGGCCACTGAAGCTTTCTTT. Translated: CASSAGQGGAATEAFF.

This clone appeared a single time. The CDR3 DNA reads TGTGCCAGCAGTGTCCTGGGGGGGGCCAGCTCCTACGAGCAGTACTTC. It is translated as CASSVLGGASSYEQYF. V is TRBV28 and J is TRBJ2-7; possible D gene TRBD2, 7 bases. Germline CDR1 MDHEN, CDR2 SYDVKM. V was cut by 5 bases and J by 0 bases, with 17 bases left in between. This CDR3 contains 16 residues.

Points on this clone: At one end the junction does not follow the germline gene, possibly because of a read error. The chain combines TRBV5-1 with TRBJ2-5, with 11 nucleotides matching TRBD2. The germline gives CDR1 SGHRS, CDR2 YFSETQ. The CDR3 runs 17 residues. For the CDR3, the DNA is TGCGCCAGCAGACGGGAGTCGGGGACTAGCGGCCAAGGGACCCAGTACTTC. This translates into CASRRESGTSGQGTQYF.

This chain links TRBV7-9 with TRBJ1-1, with 8 bases that match TRBD1. Germline V CDR1 and CDR2: SEHNR, FQNEAQ (reference sequence). The V gene end was trimmed by 5 bases and the J gene end by 1 base; junction bases not matched to a gene: 6. This CDR3 spans 15 amino acids. The CDR3 loop reads CASSPPDRGNTEAFF. The CDR3 DNA reads as TGTGCCAGCAGCCCCCCAGACAGGGGGAACACTGAAGCTTTCTTT.

The chain recombines TRBV12-5 with TRBJ2-2, with TRBD1 matching 7 bases. Per germline, CDR1 LGHNT and CDR2 FRNRAP. V lost 6 bases to trimming and J lost 4 bases; unmatched junction nucleotides: 5. This CDR3 contains 14 residues. The CDR3: CASGGDRFTGELFF. The CDR3 bases are TGTGCTAGTGGAGGGGACAGATTCACCGGGGAGCTGTTTTTT. The full variable domain, its missing parts supplied by reference TRBV12-5 and TRBJ2-2, is DARVTQTPRHKVTEMGQEVTMRCQPILGHNTVFWYRQTMMQGLELLAYFRNRAPLDDSGMPKDRFSAEMPDATLATLKIQPSEPRDSAVYFCASGGDRFTGELFFGEGSRLTVL.